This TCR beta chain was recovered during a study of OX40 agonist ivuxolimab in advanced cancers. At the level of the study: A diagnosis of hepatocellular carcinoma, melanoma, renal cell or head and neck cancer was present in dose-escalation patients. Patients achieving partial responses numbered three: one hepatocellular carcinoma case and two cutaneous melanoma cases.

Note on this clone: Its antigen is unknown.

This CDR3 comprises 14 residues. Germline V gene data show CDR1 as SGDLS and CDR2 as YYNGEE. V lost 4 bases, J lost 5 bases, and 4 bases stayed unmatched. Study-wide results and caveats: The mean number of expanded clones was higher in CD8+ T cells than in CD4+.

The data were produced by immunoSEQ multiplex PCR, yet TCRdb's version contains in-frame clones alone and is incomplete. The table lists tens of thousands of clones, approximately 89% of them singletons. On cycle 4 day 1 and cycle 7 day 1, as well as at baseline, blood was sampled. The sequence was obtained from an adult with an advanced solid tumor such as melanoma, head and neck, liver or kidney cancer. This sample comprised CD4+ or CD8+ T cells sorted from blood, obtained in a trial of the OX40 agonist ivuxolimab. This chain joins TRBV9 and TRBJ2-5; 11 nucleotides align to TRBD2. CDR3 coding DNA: TGTGCCAGCAGCCAACTAGCGGGAGACGAGACCCAGTACTTC. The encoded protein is CASSQLAGDETQYF.